This T cell receptor (beta chain) was retrieved from a study of shared clonotypes between healthy human individuals. Germline lookup yields CDR1 MDHEN and CDR2 SYDVKM. V trimming: 4 bases; J trimming: 5 bases; junction bases outside the gene matches: 8. CDR3 length equals 15 residues. Only in-frame clones appear in the TCRdb table, and some are missing; sequencing was by immunoSEQ multiplex PCR. This sample has 2 million to 2.5 million clones, with 90% to 97% found just once. This TCR was recovered from a man between 18 and 29 years old in good health. Source material: naive CD4+ T cells sorted from blood. As to subset: CD45RA+ positively selected. This chain links TRBV28 with TRBJ2-3, with 8 bases fitting TRBD1. In DNA, the CDR3 is TGTGCCAGCAGTTCCCGGGACAGGCGACGAGATACGCAGTATTTT. Encoded protein: CASSSRDRRRDTQYF.